A single sample gave rise to the 29 T cell receptor beta chains below, sequenced in a study of T cell responses to AZD1222 COVID-19 vaccine. Sequencing used immunoSEQ multiplex PCR; TCRdb keeps in-frame clones, though not all of them. The data hold approximately 110,000 clones, with roughly 84% observed a single time. The sample was peripheral blood, taken on day 0 of AZD1222 vaccination. The source is an adult in good health.

J is TRBJ2-5 and V is TRBV27, with a tentative D call TRBD2 (6 bases). Germline CDR1 reads MNHEY; CDR2 reads SMNVEV (reference sequence). Between the trimmed V and J ends, which lost 5 bases and 5 bases, there was a span of 15 bases. CDR3 length: 14 residues. The CDR3 spells CASSPLGSWETQYF. The DNA of the CDR3 is TGTGCCAGCAGTCCCCTCGGGAGTTGGGAGACCCAGTACTTC.

The chain recombines TRBV5-1 with TRBJ2-7, with a tentative D call TRBD2 (5 bases). In germline, CDR1 is SGHRS, CDR2 YFSETQ. The CDR3 has 13 amino acids. The ends were cut back, 2 bases at V and 6 bases at J, with 12 bases in the middle. CDR3 amino acids: CASSFLVSGEQYF. CDR3 nucleotides: TGCGCCAGCAGCTTTCTTGTCAGCGGCGAGCAGTACTTC.

This clone was observed once. The chain uses TRBV6-4 and TRBJ2-6, with D unclear. CDR3 length: 14 residues. Per the germline V gene, CDR1 is MRHNA and CDR2 is SNTAGT. The V end lost 5 bases, the J end lost 2 bases, and 7 bases lay between the germline ends. The CDR3 DNA follows: TGTGCCAGCAGTAACCAGGCTGGGGCCAACGTCCTGACTTTC. Its protein product is CASSNQAGANVLTF.

The rearrangement links TRBV7-2 to TRBJ2-7; the match to TRBD2 covers 9 bases. The junction had 24 bases not matched to a gene; V was cut back by 5 bases and J by 7 bases. The CDR3 has 19 residues. Germline-derived CDR1 and CDR2 are SGHTA and FQGNSA. CDR3 nucleotides: TGTGCCAGCAGCAGTAACCAGGGTGGCGGCGGGAGGGCCCGTTTTGAGCAGTACTTC. Translating it yields CASSSNQGGGGRARFEQYF.

This chain joins TRBV7-2 and TRBJ2-7; unclear D gene. Germline V gene lookup returns CDR1 SGHTA and CDR2 FQGNSA. The V and J ends lost 5 bases and 5 bases respectively, with 16 bases between them. This CDR3 has 14 amino acids. Here the CDR3 reads CASSRRGQPHEQYF. The DNA for the CDR3 is TGTGCCAGCAGCCGGAGAGGCCAGCCCCACGAGCAGTACTTC.

V is TRBV28 and J is TRBJ1-2; weak D call: TRBD1 (5 bases). CDR3 size: 12 residues. V was cut by 3 bases and J by 8 bases, with 10 bases left in between. Germline V gene lookup returns CDR1 MDHEN and CDR2 SYDVKM. The CDR3 nucleotides are TGTGCCAGCAGTTTCGGGGGGGAAGGCTACACCTTC. Amino acids: CASSFGGEGYTF.

This clone was seen a few times. The chain links TRBV7-9 to TRBJ2-7; 7 bases align to TRBD1. The junction had 5 bases not matched to a gene; V was cut back by 1 base and J by 8 bases. The CDR3 totals 13 residues. Germline CDR1 and CDR2: SEHNR and FQNEAQ (reference sequence). The CDR3 nucleotides are TGTGCCAGCAGCTTAGGGACACAGGGGAAGCAGTACTTC. It translates to CASSLGTQGKQYF.

This chain links TRBV28 with TRBJ1-5, with a weak D call TRBD1 (5 bases). The V gene lost 5 bases and the J gene lost 6 bases, with 11 bases spanning the gap. The CDR3 has 13 residues. The V gene's germline CDR1 is MDHEN and CDR2 SYDVKM. The CDR3 loop is CASSNRDAQPQHF. The CDR3 DNA reads as TGTGCCAGCAGTAACCGGGACGCTCAGCCCCAGCATTTT.

The chain couples TRBV28 to TRBJ2-7; D unclear. Germline V lookup: CDR1 MDHEN, CDR2 SYDVKM. The germline V and J ends were trimmed by 8 bases and 5 bases, with 10 bases remaining between them. CDR3 length equals 11 residues. The CDR3 DNA reads as TGTGCCAGCGGACCCGAGCACGAGCAGTACTTC. Its translation: CASGPEHEQYF.

Written as DNA, the CDR3 is TGTGCCAGCACGCGTGAGAGGAGGGGGGGAAGCACTGAAGCTTTCTTT. Amino acid sequence: CASTRERRGGSTEAFF. The chain recombines TRBV19 with TRBJ1-1; a weak D match, TRBD1 (6 bases). The CDR3 totals 16 residues. Per germline, CDR1 LNHDA and CDR2 SQIVND (reference sequence). Trimming cost V 9 bases and J 4 bases, with 24 bases left between them. Full variable domain (remainder filled in from reference TRBV19 and TRBJ1-1): DGGITQSPKYLFRKEGQNVTLSCEQNLNHDAMYWYRQDPGQGLRLIYYSQIVNDFQKGDIAEGYSVSREKKESFPLTVTSAQKNPTAFYLCASTRERRGGSTEAFFGQGTRLTVV.

The rearrangement joins TRBV11-2 to TRBJ1-1, with D unclear. CDR1 is SGHAT, CDR2 FQNNGV, per germline. Trimming took off 4 bases at V and 6 bases at J, with 15 bases between the two ends. The CDR3 extends over 14 amino acids. The CDR3 reads CASSSSTRRAEAFF. DNA of the CDR3: TGTGCCAGCAGCTCCTCGACACGACGGGCTGAAGCTTTCTTT.

The CDR3 nucleotides read TGTGCCAGCAAGGGTGGGGGGGATAATGAAAAACTGTTTTTT. Translation: CASKGGGDNEKLFF. This chain links TRBV25-1 with TRBJ1-4, with D possibly matching TRBD1 (5 bases). CDR1 is MGHDK, CDR2 SYGVNS, per germline. This CDR3 has 14 residues. The germline V and J ends were trimmed by 7 bases and 4 bases, with 13 bases remaining between them. Supplemented by reference TRBV25-1 and TRBJ1-4, the full variable domain reads EADIYQTPRYLVIGTGKKITLECSQTMGHDKMYWYQQDPGMELHLIHYSYGVNSTEKGDLSSESTVSRIRTEHFPLTLESARPSHTSQYLCASKGGGDNEKLFFGSGTQLSVL.

This rearrangement joins TRBV7-8 to TRBJ1-1, with D possibly being TRBD1 (5 bases). The CDR3 length is 15 residues. Germline loops: CDR1 SGHVS, CDR2 FQNEAQ. Trimming removed 5 bases at V and 5 bases at J, with 18 bases between. The CDR3 coding sequence is TGTGCCAGCAGCCCCCCCGGGGGGTTCACAACTGAAGCTTTCTTT. Its translation: CASSPPGGFTTEAFF.

The genes are TRBV19 and TRBJ2-1; D may be TRBD2 (5 bases). CDR3 length: 16 residues. CDR1 LNHDA and CDR2 SQIVND come from the germline V gene (reference sequence). V lost 5 bases to trimming and J lost 0 bases, with 14 bases between them. The CDR3 is CASSDPTGSSYNEQFF. For the CDR3, the DNA is TGTGCCAGTAGTGATCCGACTGGGAGCTCCTACAATGAGCAGTTCTTC.

The V call is TRBV5-4, the J call TRBJ2-5; D may be TRBD1 (6 bases). V was clipped by 4 bases and J by 2 bases, with 15 bases between them. The CDR3 is 15 residues long. Germline V CDR1 and CDR2: SGHNT, YYREEE (reference sequence). CDR3 DNA: TGTGCCAGCAGCGGGGCAGGGGCATCACAAGAGACCCAGTACTTC. Amino acid sequence: CASSGAGASQETQYF.

The chain is built from TRBV7-2 and TRBJ2-7; TRBD2 might be the D (6 bases). Germline assignment: CDR1 SGHTA and CDR2 FQGNSA. The V and J ends lost 5 bases and 2 bases respectively, with 16 bases between them. This CDR3 region has 15 residues. The CDR3 here is CASSPGAGSPYEQYF. DNA for the CDR3: TGTGCCAGCAGCCCCGGGGCCGGGAGTCCCTACGAGCAGTACTTC.

The chain couples TRBV7-9 to TRBJ1-3; TRBD1 agrees at 12 bases. Germline CDR1 reads SEHNR; CDR2 reads FQNEAQ (reference sequence). This CDR3 contains 17 residues. J gave up 3 bases and V 5 bases, and 8 bases lay outside the gene matches. DNA for the CDR3: TGTGCCAGCAGCCCCCCCCGGGACAGGGGGCTTGGAAACACCATATATTTT. Protein product: CASSPPRDRGLGNTIYF.

This clone was picked up a small number of times. V and J are TRBV11-2 and TRBJ1-5; no definite D call. The CDR3 runs to 15 residues. CDR1 is SGHAT, CDR2 FQNNGV, per germline. V lost 3 bases to trimming and J lost 0 bases, with 9 bases between them. CDR3 residues: CASSFGLYSNQPQHF. The DNA of the CDR3 is TGTGCCAGCAGCTTTGGGCTTTATAGCAATCAGCCCCAGCATTTT.

This clone was picked up a small number of times. This rearrangement joins TRBV23-1 to TRBJ1-4; 9 bases are a match to TRBD1. Being an ORF, TRBV23-1 has a function that is uncertain. The J segment lost 0 bases and the V segment lost 8 bases, leaving 13 bases of the junction unmatched. The CDR3 loop spans 18 amino acids. The CDR3 nucleotides read TGCGCCAGCCCATTCTTGGGACAGGGAGCTCCAACTAATGAAAAACTGTTTTTT. It specifies CASPFLGQGAPTNEKLFF.

V usage is TRBV6-5 and J usage is TRBJ1-6, with D possibly being TRBD1 (5 bases). This CDR3 spans 16 amino acids. Germline assignment: CDR1 MNHEY and CDR2 SVGAGI. Trimming shortened V by 2 bases and J by 0 bases, and 8 bases separated the two germline ends. CDR3 bases: TGTGCCAGCAGTTACCAGGGAAGCTCCTATAATTCACCCCTCCACTTT. Its translation: CASSYQGSSYNSPLHF.

The V gene is TRBV9, the J gene TRBJ1-2; 7 positions match TRBD1. Per the germline V gene, CDR1 is SGDLS and CDR2 is YYNGEE. This CDR3 region has 13 residues. The J segment lost 2 bases and the V segment lost 4 bases, leaving 2 bases of the junction unmatched. CDR3 sequence (DNA): TGTGCCAGCAGCACGGACAGGAACTATGGCTACACCTTC. It translates to CASSTDRNYGYTF.

This chain connects TRBV28 to TRBJ1-1; D is unresolved. The germline V gene encodes CDR1 MDHEN and CDR2 SYDVKM. The CDR3 covers 14 residues. V was clipped by 7 bases and J by 3 bases, with 15 bases between them. The CDR3 here is CASTTGGSYTEAFF. DNA of the CDR3: TGTGCCAGCACCACCGGAGGGAGCTACACTGAAGCTTTCTTT.

CDR3 in amino acids: CASSLVRESYEQYF. DNA of the CDR3: TGTGCCAGCAGCTTAGTAAGGGAATCCTACGAGCAGTACTTC. The chain has TRBV7-2 and TRBJ2-7, with unresolved D. CDR1 and CDR2 from the germline V gene are SGHTA and FQGNSA. V lost 1 base to trimming and J lost 1 base, with 8 bases between them. The length of the CDR3 is 14 residues.

The chain employs TRBV28 and TRBJ2-6; either TRBD1 or TRBD2 may fit D (5 bases each). Trimming shortened V by 2 bases and J by 2 bases, and 13 bases separated the two germline ends. CDR3 length: 17 amino acids. The germline gives CDR1 MDHEN, CDR2 SYDVKM. CDR3 nucleotides: TGTGCCAGCAGTTTAGATTCTTGGGGGACTGGGGCCAACGTCCTGACTTTC. It specifies CASSLDSWGTGANVLTF.

J is TRBJ1-1 and V is TRBV7-2; D gene unclear. The V and J ends lost 5 bases and 3 bases respectively, with 10 bases between them. Germline CDR1 and CDR2: SGHTA and FQGNSA. The CDR3 is 13 amino acids. This CDR3 is CASSPGPDTEAFF. CDR3 in DNA: TGTGCCAGCAGCCCCGGCCCAGACACTGAAGCTTTCTTT.

This chain uses TRBV11-2 with TRBJ2-7, with unresolved D. The germline V gene has CDR1 SGHAT and CDR2 FQNNGV. The ends were cut back, 1 base at V and 8 bases at J, with 12 bases in the middle. The CDR3 loop spans 13 amino acids. CDR3 sequence reads: CASSLVMVSQQYF. The CDR3 nucleotides are TGTGCCAGCAGCTTAGTTATGGTGTCCCAGCAGTACTTC.

The chain couples TRBV10-3 to TRBJ2-7, with D perhaps TRBD1 (6 bases). Trimming shortened V by 4 bases and J by 3 bases, and 13 bases separated the two germline ends. The CDR3 is 14 residues long. CDR1 and CDR2 from the germline V gene are ENHRY and SYGVKD. CDR3 amino acids: CAISGTDRYYEQYF. The CDR3 DNA follows: TGTGCCATCAGTGGGACTGACAGGTACTACGAGCAGTACTTC.

The chain joins TRBV11-2 to TRBJ1-1; D might be TRBD1 (5 bases). This CDR3 is built from 14 residues. Germline assignment: CDR1 SGHAT and CDR2 FQNNGV. The V and J ends lost 7 bases and 2 bases respectively, with 14 bases between them. The CDR3 is CASTLTALNTEAFF. The DNA of the CDR3 is TGTGCCAGCACCCTGACAGCGCTAAACACTGAAGCTTTCTTT.

The genes are TRBV19 and TRBJ2-6; D is unclear. The length of the CDR3 is 18 residues. Germline CDR1 LNHDA, CDR2 SQIVND (reference sequence). Deletions cut 5 bases from V and 0 bases from J, with 17 bases between. The CDR3 is CASSEGRKKLSGANVLTF. CDR3 nucleotides: TGTGCCAGTAGTGAAGGACGGAAGAAGCTCTCTGGGGCCAACGTCCTGACTTTC. Full variable domain (rest looked up from reference TRBV19 and TRBJ2-6): DGGITQSPKYLFRKEGQNVTLSCEQNLNHDAMYWYRQDPGQGLRLIYYSQIVNDFQKGDIAEGYSVSREKKESFPLTVTSAQKNPTAFYLCASSEGRKKLSGANVLTFGAGSRLTVL.